The 14 T cell receptor beta chains in this list originate from one sample, sequenced in a study of graft-versus-host responses after intestinal transplantation. Here immunoSEQ multiplex PCR was the method, and the copy in TCRdb shows in-frame clones only, minus some. The table records about 100,000 clones, 90% of them present only once. The specimen comprised PBMCs, sampled approximately 470 days after intestinal transplant. These receptors came from a human patient who received an intestinal transplant, so some T cells may come from the graft donor.

The chain recombines TRBV7-8 with TRBJ2-3; 11 bases are a match to TRBD2. Germline-derived CDR1 and CDR2 are SGHVS and FQNEAQ. The CDR3 runs to 17 residues. V gave up 5 bases and J gave up 3 bases; unmatched junction bases: 10. CDR3 in DNA: TGTGCCAGCAGCCCGAACCAGGTAGCGGGGGGGACAGATACGCAGTATTTT. This codes for CASSPNQVAGGTDTQYF.

This chain links TRBV2 with TRBJ2-6; no reliable D call. Per germline, CDR1 SNHLY and CDR2 FYNNEI. The ends were cut back, 6 bases at V and 0 bases at J, with 6 bases in the middle. The CDR3 is made up of 14 amino acids. CDR3 in amino acids: CASSVSSGANVLTF. The CDR3 DNA reads TGTGCCAGCAGCGTGAGCTCTGGGGCCAACGTCCTGACTTTC.

The chain recombines TRBV6-6 with TRBJ1-5; 7 positions agree with TRBD1. The CDR3 is made up of 14 amino acids. Germline values: CDR1 MNHNY, CDR2 SVGAGI (reference sequence). J was trimmed by 6 bases and V by 7 bases; bases with no gene match: 9. Here the CDR3 DNA reads TGTGCCAGCACCTGGGGGGACAGCTCTCAGCCCCAGCATTTT. Encoded protein: CASTWGDSSQPQHF.

This chain connects TRBV18 to TRBJ1-1; D not certain. The CDR3 is made up of 12 amino acids. Trimming took 2 bases from V and 7 from J, leaving 8 bases between them. CDR1 is KGHSH and CDR2 is LQKENI in the germline V gene. CDR3: CASSPGRSEAFF. CDR3 DNA sequence: TGTGCCAGCTCACCAGGGCGCAGTGAAGCTTTCTTT.

The chain joins TRBV7-3 to TRBJ2-3; 8 nucleotides line up with TRBD2. CDR1 and CDR2 (germline): SGHTA, FQGTGA. The CDR3 totals 15 residues. V lost 5 bases to trimming and J lost 2 bases; unmatched junction nucleotides: 6. Here the CDR3 reads CASSPSGGYTDTQYF. The CDR3 nucleotides are TGTGCCAGCAGCCCCAGCGGGGGCTACACAGATACGCAGTATTTT. The full variable domain, rest sourced from reference TRBV7-3 and TRBJ2-3, is GAGVSQTPSNKVTEKGKYVELRCDPISGHTALYWYRQSLGQGPEFLIYFQGTGAADDSGLPNDRFFAVRPEGSVSTLKIQRTERGDSAVYLCASSPSGGYTDTQYFGPGTRLTVL.

The chain links TRBV1 to TRBJ2-7; the table's D gene call, TRBD2, was not cross checked with the DNA. TRBV1 constitutes a pseudogene. The CDR3 has 15 amino acids. Here the CDR3 reads CTSSPEGGANYEQYF. The CDR3 DNA reads TGCACCAGCAGCCCGGAAGGCGGGGCCAACTACGAGCAGTACTTC.

The chain joins TRBV5-1 to TRBJ2-2; the D gene is possibly TRBD1 (6 bases). Per germline, CDR1 SGHRS and CDR2 YFSETQ. With 0 bases removed from V and 6 bases from J, the gap between germline ends came to 15 bases. This CDR3 is built from 16 residues. CDR3 sequence: CASSLAVQWGPGELFF. DNA for the CDR3: TGCGCCAGCAGCTTGGCGGTCCAATGGGGGCCCGGGGAGCTGTTTTTT. Full variable domain (remainder filled in from reference TRBV5-1 and TRBJ2-2): KAGVTQTPRYLIKTRGQQVTLSCSPISGHRSVSWYQQTPGQGLQFLFEYFSETQRNKGNFPGRFSGRQFSNSRSEMNVSTLELGDSALYLCASSLAVQWGPGELFFGEGSRLTVL.

The rearrangement links TRBV13 to TRBJ1-1, with D tentatively TRBD1 (5 bases). V lost 3 bases and J 3 bases, leaving 8 bases between the germline ends. Germline lookup yields CDR1 PRHDT and CDR2 FYEKMQ (reference sequence). This CDR3 is built from 13 residues. The CDR3 sequence is CASSFGRDTEAFF. DNA of the CDR3: TGTGCCAGCAGCTTTGGCAGGGACACTGAAGCTTTCTTT. Full variable domain (remainder filled in from reference TRBV13 and TRBJ1-1): AAGVIQSPRHLIKEKRETATLKCYPIPRHDTVYWYQQGPGQDPQFLISFYEKMQSDKGSIPDRFSAQQFSDYHSELNMSSLELGDSALYFCASSFGRDTEAFFGQGTRLTVV.

The V gene is TRBV28, the J gene TRBJ2-7, with 8 bases lining up with TRBD2. The CDR3 loop spans 15 amino acids. The germline CDR1 and CDR2 sequences are MDHEN and SYDVKM. V dropped 6 bases and J dropped 2; count of bases not matched to a gene: 9. The chain's CDR3 is CASSPWAGLAYEQYF. DNA of the CDR3: TGTGCCAGCAGCCCTTGGGCGGGACTAGCCTACGAGCAGTACTTC. The variable domain in full, with the rest retrieved from reference TRBV28 and TRBJ2-7, is DVKVTQSSRYLVKRTGEKVFLECVQDMDHENMFWYRQDPGLGLRLIYFSYDVKMKEKGDIPEGYSVSREKKERFSLILESASTNQTSMYLCASSPWAGLAYEQYFGPGTRLTVT.

The chain couples TRBV4-1 to TRBJ1-2; 8 bases map to TRBD1. This CDR3 has 17 residues. Germline trimming cut 1 base from V and 4 bases from J; bases unmatched to any gene: 11. The V gene's germline CDR1 is MGHRA and CDR2 YSYEKL. CDR3 in DNA: TGCGCCAGCAGCCAAGTGCCAGGGGGCGCGGGTGGCTATGGCTACACCTTC. The encoded protein is CASSQVPGGAGGYGYTF.

The J gene is TRBJ1-3, the V gene TRBV28, with D maybe TRBD1 (5 bases). The CDR3 runs 14 residues. Germline values: CDR1 MDHEN, CDR2 SYDVKM. V was cut by 6 bases and J by 4 bases, with 13 bases left in between. The DNA of the CDR3 is TGTGCCAGCAGCTCCCCAGGGTTGGGAAACACCATATATTTT. It encodes CASSSPGLGNTIYF.

The rearrangement joins TRBV29-1 to TRBJ2-1; 7 positions match TRBD2. The CDR3 extends over 15 amino acids. Unmatched junction bases numbered 3, after V lost 1 base and J lost 0 bases. Germline-derived CDR1 and CDR2 are SQVTM and ANQGSEA. The CDR3 reads CSVEGLAASYNEQFF. As DNA, the CDR3 is TGCAGCGTTGAAGGGCTAGCGGCCTCCTACAATGAGCAGTTCTTC.

The rearrangement links TRBV19 to TRBJ2-7, with 7 bases aligning to TRBD1. This CDR3 has 14 amino acids. Per germline, CDR1 LNHDA and CDR2 SQIVND (reference sequence). The ends lost 3 bases at V and 0 bases at J; junction bases unmatched: 2. This chain's CDR3 is CASSMGTASYEQYF. The CDR3 region has the DNA TGTGCCAGTAGTATGGGGACAGCCTCCTACGAGCAGTACTTC.

This chain links TRBV18 with TRBJ1-2; 10 nucleotides match TRBD1. The CDR3 totals 13 residues. Germline assignment: CDR1 KGHSH and CDR2 LQKENI. Unmatched junction bases numbered 3, after V lost 3 bases and J lost 8 bases. The CDR3 loop is CASSPGQGEGYTF. In DNA, the CDR3 is TGTGCCAGCTCACCCGGACAGGGGGAAGGCTACACCTTC.